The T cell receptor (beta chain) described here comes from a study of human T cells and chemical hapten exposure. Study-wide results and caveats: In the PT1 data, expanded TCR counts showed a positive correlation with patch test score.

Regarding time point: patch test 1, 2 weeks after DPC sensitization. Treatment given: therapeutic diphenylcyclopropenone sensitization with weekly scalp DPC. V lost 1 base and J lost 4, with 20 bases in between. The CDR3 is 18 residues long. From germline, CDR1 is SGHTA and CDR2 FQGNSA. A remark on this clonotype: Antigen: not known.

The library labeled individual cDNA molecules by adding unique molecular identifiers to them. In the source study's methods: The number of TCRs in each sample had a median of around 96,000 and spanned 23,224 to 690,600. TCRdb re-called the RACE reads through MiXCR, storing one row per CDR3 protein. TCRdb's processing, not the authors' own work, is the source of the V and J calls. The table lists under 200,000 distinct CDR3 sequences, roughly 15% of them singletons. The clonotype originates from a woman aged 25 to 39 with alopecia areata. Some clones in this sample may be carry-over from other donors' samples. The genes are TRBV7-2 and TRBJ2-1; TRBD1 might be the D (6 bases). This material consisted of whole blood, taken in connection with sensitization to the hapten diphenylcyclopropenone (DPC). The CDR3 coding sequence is TGTGCCAGCAGCTTAGATTTGTTGGGCAGGGGACCTTACAATGAGCAGTTCTTC. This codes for CASSLDLLGRGPYNEQFF.